The source of this T cell receptor beta chain is a study of T cell repertoires in cytomegalovirus infection. At the level of the study: Both recently identified HLA-C-restricted and well-studied HLA-B-restricted CMV epitopes were used in the study. Public signatures in TCR beta pointed to CMV infection and matching HLA type.

Each CDR3 protein is one row after TCRdb ran MiXCR on the reads. The data show some 800,000 distinct CDR3 sequences, 25% to 35% seen once. A word on this clonotype: Its antigen is not known.

Points from the study as a whole: Totalled public TCR beta family frequency picked out people who carried CMV plus the relevant HLA.

Germline CDR1 reads SEHNR; CDR2 reads FQNEAQ (reference sequence). This CDR3 spans 13 amino acids. Trimming removed 8 bases from V and 1 base from J, with 10 bases in between. This clonotype originated in a human donor in good health (CMV status not recorded). Some clones in this sample may be carry-over from other donors' samples. This material consisted of cultured CD8+ T cells from PBMCs, taken from culture after CMV antigen stimulation. The chain links TRBV7-9 to TRBJ2-3, with D possibly matching TRBD2 (5 bases). CDR3 protein: CASPGSRTDTQYF. CDR3 nucleotide sequence: TGTGCCAGCCCGGGGTCCCGCACAGATACGCAGTATTTT.